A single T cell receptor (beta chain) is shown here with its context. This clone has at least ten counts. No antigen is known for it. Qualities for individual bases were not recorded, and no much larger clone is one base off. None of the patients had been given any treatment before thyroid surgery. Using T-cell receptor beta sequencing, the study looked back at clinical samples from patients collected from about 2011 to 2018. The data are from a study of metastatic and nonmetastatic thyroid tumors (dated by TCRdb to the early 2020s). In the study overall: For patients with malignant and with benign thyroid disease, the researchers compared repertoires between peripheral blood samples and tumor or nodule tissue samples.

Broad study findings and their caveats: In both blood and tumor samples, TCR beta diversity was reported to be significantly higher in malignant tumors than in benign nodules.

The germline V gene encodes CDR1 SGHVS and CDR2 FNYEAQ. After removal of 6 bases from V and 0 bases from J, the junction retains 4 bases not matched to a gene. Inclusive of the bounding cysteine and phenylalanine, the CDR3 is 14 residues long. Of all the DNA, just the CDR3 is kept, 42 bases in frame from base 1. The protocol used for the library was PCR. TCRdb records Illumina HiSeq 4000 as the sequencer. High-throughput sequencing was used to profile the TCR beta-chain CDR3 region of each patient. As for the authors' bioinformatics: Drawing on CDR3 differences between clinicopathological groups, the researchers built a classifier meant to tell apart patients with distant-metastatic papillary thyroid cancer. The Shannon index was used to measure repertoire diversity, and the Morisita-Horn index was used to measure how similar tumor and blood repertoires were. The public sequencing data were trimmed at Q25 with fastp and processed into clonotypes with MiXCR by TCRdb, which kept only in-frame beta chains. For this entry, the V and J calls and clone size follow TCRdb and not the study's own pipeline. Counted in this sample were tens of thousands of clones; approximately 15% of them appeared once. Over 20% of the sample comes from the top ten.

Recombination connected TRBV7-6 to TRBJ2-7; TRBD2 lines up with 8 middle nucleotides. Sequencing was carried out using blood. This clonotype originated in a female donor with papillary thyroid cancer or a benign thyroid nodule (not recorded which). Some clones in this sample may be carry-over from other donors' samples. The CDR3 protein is CASRQSGSSYEQYF. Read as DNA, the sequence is TGTGCCAGCAGACAAAGCGGGAGCTCCTACGAGCAGTACTTC.